Presented here are 13 T cell receptor beta chains from one specimen sequenced in a study of T cells in Graves' hyperthyroidism and ophthalmopathy. RNA transcripts gave rise to amplified TCR beta CDR3 regions. Carried out on the TCR CDR3, a first-round RT-PCR used the HTBI primer set. TCRdb processed the multiplex PCR reads anew with MiXCR; each CDR3 protein has one entry. The sample lists some 650,000 distinct CDR3 sequences, about a sixth occurring once. Specimen: blood. These receptors were taken from a woman in her thirties or forties with Graves' ophthalmopathy.

This clonotype was recorded many times. The V call is TRBV3-1, the J call TRBJ2-3; TRBD2 aligns across 7 bases. Trimming cost V 6 bases and J 5 bases; bases outside gene matches: 5. This CDR3 region has 13 residues. Germline loops: CDR1 LGHDT, CDR2 YNNKEL (reference sequence). CDR3 DNA sequence: TGTGCCAGCAGAACTAGCGACGGAGATACGCAGTATTTT. As protein: CASRTSDGDTQYF.

This clonotype was observed at least ten times. The chain uses TRBV28 and TRBJ1-5, with a possible D match to TRBD1 (6 bases). CDR1 is MDHEN and CDR2 is SYDVKM in the germline V gene. The CDR3 totals 16 residues. The V and J ends lost 7 bases and 2 bases respectively, with 18 bases between them. CDR3 sequence (DNA): TGTGCCAGCACACCGGAGGGGGGCTTGGGCAATCAGCCCCAGCATTTT. Its translation: CASTPEGGLGNQPQHF.

This clonotype was picked up a small number of times. The chain couples TRBV4-1 to TRBJ1-1; no clear D. The CDR3 length is 15 residues. CDR1 is MGHRA, CDR2 YSYEKL, per germline. V was clipped by 4 bases and J by 0 bases, with 12 bases between them. The chain's CDR3 is CASSPLLEVNTEAFF. CDR3 in DNA: TGCGCCAGCAGCCCGCTTCTGGAGGTGAACACTGAAGCTTTCTTT.

Only a few counts were recorded for this clonotype. The genes are TRBV6-2 or TRBV6-3 and TRBJ2-2, with 8 bases identical to TRBD2. CDR1 is MNHEY and CDR2 is SVGEGT in the germline V gene. The CDR3 is made up of 13 amino acids. V shed 8 bases, J shed 7 bases, and the junction held 6 bases outside the gene matches. The DNA for the CDR3 is TGTGCCAGCTCAATAGCGGGACTCGGGGAGCTGTTTTTT. This sequence encodes CASSIAGLGELFF.

The rearrangement links TRBV11-2 to TRBJ2-1; D perhaps matches TRBD1 (5 bases). This CDR3 spans 13 amino acids. With 5 bases removed from V and 5 bases from J, the gap between germline ends came to 10 bases. Germline V gene data show CDR1 as SGHAT and CDR2 as FQNNGV. CDR3 amino acids: CASSPLRDNEQFF. The CDR3 DNA reads TGTGCCAGCAGCCCACTCAGGGACAATGAGCAGTTCTTC.

This clonotype turned up a few times. The germline gene is not matched at one end of the junction; a read error may be the cause. The CDR3 coding sequence is TGTGCCAGCAGCTTATTCACAGATGCGCAGTATTTT. Translating gives CASSLFTDAQYF. The J gene is TRBJ2-3, the V gene TRBV5-4; D uncertain. This CDR3 is built from 12 residues. Germline values: CDR1 SGHNT, CDR2 YYREEE (reference sequence).

The rearrangement joins TRBV12-3 or TRBV12-4 to TRBJ2-5, with D perhaps matching TRBD1 or TRBD2 (5 bases each). V dropped 6 bases and J dropped 5 bases, with 19 bases sitting between them. This CDR3 region has 15 residues. The CDR3, as DNA: TGTGCCAGCAGATCCGGGGCCCTCCAGGGTGAGACCCAGTACTTC. This encodes CASRSGALQGETQYF.

This clonotype appeared many times. This chain joins TRBV20-1 and TRBJ2-1; 9 positions agree with TRBD2. V was pared by 6 bases and J by 10 bases, with 13 bases of the junction left unmatched. This CDR3 contains 14 residues. The germline gives CDR1 DFQATT, CDR2 SNEGSKA (reference sequence). The CDR3 DNA is TGCAGTGCCATTTGGGCGGGAGGGCCTTGGGAGCAGTTCTTC. This encodes CSAIWAGGPWEQFF.

In this sample, this clonotype turned up a few times. The rearrangement uses TRBV20-1 and TRBJ2-7; possibly TRBD2 for D (6 bases). The CDR3 is made up of 15 amino acids. CDR1 is DFQATT and CDR2 is SNEGSKA in the germline V gene (reference sequence). Trimming removed 5 bases from V and 2 bases from J, with 19 bases in between. DNA of the CDR3: TGCAGTGCTCGCACTACCTCCGGGACTCCCTACGAGCAGTACTTC. This translates into CSARTTSGTPYEQYF.

This clonotype was recorded many times. The chain uses TRBV20-1 and TRBJ2-5, with 8 bases lining up with TRBD2. CDR1 and CDR2 from the germline V gene are DFQATT and SNEGSKA (reference sequence). The CDR3 extends over 16 amino acids. V gave up 4 bases and J gave up 5 bases; unmatched junction bases: 15. This CDR3 reads CSAIRGWRGEGETQYF. The DNA for the CDR3 is TGCAGTGCTATCCGTGGGTGGCGGGGGGAAGGGGAGACCCAGTACTTC.

The chain has TRBV20-1 and TRBJ2-5; 10 positions agree with TRBD1. CDR1 and CDR2 (germline): DFQATT, SNEGSKA (reference sequence). V shed 3 bases, J shed 1 base, and the junction held 11 bases outside the gene matches. The CDR3 sequence is 17 residues long. In DNA form, the CDR3 reads TGCAGTGCTAGTTACGGACAGGGGGTTTTCATCCAAGAGACCCAGTACTTC. This translates into CSASYGQGVFIQETQYF.

V is TRBV6-1 and J is TRBJ2-7; the match to TRBD2 covers 13 bases. J lost 6 bases, V lost 0 bases, and 11 bases had no gene match. Germline V gene sequence: CDR1 MNHNS, CDR2 SASEGT. The CDR3 extends over 18 amino acids. The CDR3: CASSEAPIGLAGEGEQYF. The CDR3 nucleotides read TGTGCCAGCAGTGAAGCTCCTATTGGACTAGCGGGAGAGGGCGAGCAGTACTTC.

V and J are TRBV27 and TRBJ1-1, with D perhaps matching TRBD1 (6 bases). Germline CDR1 reads MNHEY; CDR2 reads SMNVEV (reference sequence). The CDR3 extends over 15 amino acids. The V gene lost 1 base and the J gene lost 3 bases, with 12 bases spanning the gap. CDR3 nucleotide sequence: TGTGCCAGCAGTTTATATCCGGGGGCGGACACTGAAGCTTTCTTT. Protein: CASSLYPGADTEAFF.